This T cell receptor beta chain was captured in a study of T cells in Graves' hyperthyroidism and ophthalmopathy. Study results and caveats: Ophthalmopathy stood apart from stable hyperthyroidism in a 13 V-J model. The model predicted ophthalmopathy a median around six months before onset.

Amplification yielded TCR beta CDR3 regions, with RNA transcripts as the source. RT-PCR in the first round (using the HTBI primer set) targeted the TCR CDR3. TCRdb itself ran the multiplex PCR reads through MiXCR, one entry per CDR3 protein. This sample yields 530,000 or so distinct CDR3 sequences, of which about 43% are seen a single time; about 8.3% belongs to the top ten. The CDR3 spans 13 residues. Germline V gene data show CDR1 as GTSNPN and CDR2 as SVGIG (reference sequence). Trimming stripped 5 bases from V and 4 bases from J, with 11 bases between. Calling Graves' hyperthyroidism stable meant ophthalmopathy did not progress within 18 months. Subjects aged 18 to 65 presented with newly diagnosed hyperthyroidism of less than 2 months' duration. This clonotype was seen a single time. No antigen is known for it.

The receptor was derived from a woman aged 18-29 years with Graves' hyperthyroidism. The sample taken for sequencing was peripheral blood or thyroid tissue (not recorded which). This rearrangement joins TRBV30 to TRBJ1-4, with D hard to call. The CDR3 region is CAWQAVSNEKLFF. The CDR3, as DNA: TGTGCCTGGCAGGCAGTTAGTAATGAAAAACTGTTTTTT.